This paragraph covers one TCR beta chain sequence. This sample stems from a study of control samples from healthy donors and cancer patients. TCRdb keeps only in-frame clones here, not all; method: immunoSEQ multiplex PCR. The sample shows around 170,000 clones, around 90% of them seen only once. The CDR3 contains 12 residues. Trimming removed 8 bases at V and 3 bases at J, with 10 bases between. Germline CDR1 MDHEN, CDR2 SYDVKM. Specimen: blood. The rearrangement joins TRBV28 to TRBJ1-1; D unclear. The receptor was isolated from a man younger than 45 in good health. This chain's CDR3 is CASGSTDTEAFF. The CDR3 DNA follows: TGTGCCAGCGGTTCGACGGACACTGAAGCTTTCTTT.